Listed here are 25 T cell receptor beta chains from one sample, sequenced in a study of response to subunit inactivated influenza vaccine. TCRdb recomputed calls from the RT-PCR reads with MiXCR, one row per CDR3 protein. The table shows about 570,000 distinct CDR3 sequences, with around 11% occurring only once. This sample was also put to use in a study of T cells expressing NK-cell markers. That paper notes: The cDNA for TCR beta came from 5'RACE template switching with UMIs.

The sequences come from PBMCs from blood, collected on the day of vaccination. The receptors stem from a middle-aged man who received an inactivated influenza vaccine.

This clonotype was seen more than once but under ten times. The V gene is TRBV5-1, the J gene TRBJ2-7; 8 nucleotides line up with TRBD1. CDR1 is SGHRS and CDR2 is YFSETQ in the germline V gene. Germline trimming cut 0 bases from V and 9 bases from J; bases unmatched to any gene: 8. CDR3 length equals 14 residues. CDR3 loop: CASSLGDRPPLQYF. The CDR3 coding sequence is TGCGCCAGCAGCTTGGGGGACAGGCCACCCTTGCAGTACTTC.

Comment on this clonotype: At one boundary the junction diverges from the germline segment, which might be a read error. The chain combines TRBV20-1 with TRBJ2-7; tentative D call: TRBD2 (6 bases). CDR1 is DFQATT, CDR2 SNEGSKA, per germline (reference sequence). The CDR3 is 20 amino acids. The CDR3 DNA reads as TGCAGTGCCAGAGATCCGGGGAGGAGGAGGGGTCTTTTAAGGGCCTACGAGCAGTACTTC. Translation: CSARDPGRRRGLLRAYEQYF.

This clonotype was recorded at least ten times. The J gene is TRBJ2-1, the V gene TRBV6-2 or TRBV6-3, with TRBD2 matching 8 bases. Germline CDR1 and CDR2: MNHEY and SVGEGT. The CDR3 length is 17 residues. Germline trimming cut 3 bases from V and 0 bases from J; bases unmatched to any gene: 7. This CDR3 reads CASSYPSGGGSYNEQFF. The DNA for the CDR3 is TGTGCCAGCAGTTATCCCAGCGGGGGAGGCTCCTACAATGAGCAGTTCTTC.

The V and J genes are TRBV29-1 and TRBJ2-5; perhaps D is TRBD1 or TRBD2 (5 bases each). Trimming took 3 bases from V and 5 from J, leaving 13 bases between them. The CDR3 has 13 amino acids. Per germline, CDR1 SQVTM and CDR2 ANQGSEA. In DNA form, the CDR3 reads TGCAGCGTTGAGGGGACGGCTGGGGAGACCCAGTACTTC. This sequence encodes CSVEGTAGETQYF.

The sample holds a few counts of this clonotype. CDR3 DNA sequence: TGCAGCGGGACATTTGCGAACACCGGGGAGCTGTTTTTT. Translation gives CSGTFANTGELFF. The chain joins TRBV29-1 to TRBJ2-2; tentative D call: TRBD1 (5 bases). The CDR3 has 13 residues. Germline V lookup: CDR1 SQVTM, CDR2 ANQGSEA. Trimming removed 7 bases from V and 0 bases from J, with 9 bases in between.

This clonotype has more than one count but fewer than ten. The chain is built from TRBV24-1 and TRBJ1-4; D is possibly TRBD1 (5 bases). The CDR3 has 17 amino acids. Germline CDR1 and CDR2: KGHDR and SFDVKD. V was trimmed by 6 bases and J by 8 bases, leaving 24 bases between them. The CDR3 is CATSHSRLDSGEEKLFF. CDR3 DNA sequence: TGTGCCACCAGTCACTCGAGATTAGACAGCGGCGAAGAAAAACTGTTTTTT.

This clonotype came up a few times. The rearrangement uses TRBV27 and TRBJ2-2; 12 bases map to TRBD2. The germline CDR1 and CDR2 sequences are MNHEY and SMNVEV (reference sequence). The CDR3 covers 16 residues. Trimming at V came to 5 bases and at J to 4 bases, leaving 5 bases not matched to a gene. The CDR3 DNA reads TGTGCCAGCAGTCCCACTAGCGGGGGGATCACCGGGGAGCTGTTTTTT. Translation: CASSPTSGGITGELFF.

The chain joins TRBV27 to TRBJ2-5; the D call may be TRBD1 or TRBD2 (6 bases each). Trimming removed 5 bases from V and 2 bases from J, with 15 bases in between. The CDR3 length is 15 residues. Germline V gives CDR1 MNHEY, CDR2 SMNVEV (reference sequence). CDR3 bases: TGTGCCAGCAGTACCTACGAGGGGGGTCAAGAGACCCAGTACTTC. The encoded protein is CASSTYEGGQETQYF.

V is TRBV20-1 and J is TRBJ2-5; D is possibly TRBD1 or TRBD2 (6 bases each). The ends were cut back, 6 bases at V and 2 bases at J, with 10 bases in the middle. Germline V CDR1 and CDR2: DFQATT, SNEGSKA (reference sequence). This CDR3 spans 12 amino acids. The CDR3 coding sequence is TGCAGTGCCACGGGGGCTCAAGAGACCCAGTACTTC. Translated, it gives CSATGAQETQYF.

The chain recombines TRBV9 with TRBJ1-4; possibly TRBD1 for D (5 bases). Trimming removed 2 bases at V and 2 bases at J, with 7 bases between. CDR1 is SGDLS, CDR2 YYNGEE, per germline. The CDR3 sequence is 14 residues long. DNA for the CDR3: TGTGCCAGCAGCGTGACAGAGACTAATGAAAAACTGTTTTTT. The encoded protein is CASSVTETNEKLFF.

The V call is TRBV20-1, the J call TRBJ2-5, with 10 bases matching TRBD2. Germline V gene data show CDR1 as DFQATT and CDR2 as SNEGSKA (reference sequence). This CDR3 contains 15 residues. Trimming cost V 5 bases and J 1 base; bases outside gene matches: 7. As DNA, the CDR3 is TGCAGTGCTTCTCCATGGACTAGCGGCCAAGAGACCCAGTACTTC. It codes for CSASPWTSGQETQYF.

This clonotype has just a few counts. This sequence joins TRBV4-3 and TRBJ2-7; D not resolved. Per the germline V gene, CDR1 is LGHNA and CDR2 is YSLEER. V gave up 1 base and J gave up 4 bases, with 17 bases separating them. The length of the CDR3 is 16 residues. CDR3 sequence: CASSQVIGSGAYEQYF. The CDR3 bases are TGCGCCAGCAGCCAAGTTATAGGCTCGGGCGCTTACGAGCAGTACTTC.

The sample holds many counts of this clonotype. The genes are TRBV12-3 or TRBV12-4 and TRBJ1-5; D not resolved. Trimming took off 6 bases at V and 0 bases at J, with 12 bases between the two ends. The length of the CDR3 is 15 residues. DNA for the CDR3: TGTGCCAGCAGCCCTCGAGGGAATAGCAATCAGCCCCAGCATTTT. It yields the protein CASSPRGNSNQPQHF.

A few counts support this clonotype. The chain recombines TRBV2 with TRBJ2-4; 11 positions agree with TRBD1. This CDR3 has 15 residues. Germline V lookup: CDR1 SNHLY, CDR2 FYNNEI. Trimming took 8 bases from V and 0 from J; bases not matched to a gene: 3. The CDR3 reads CASVGQGAAKNIQYF. The CDR3 DNA sequence: TGTGCCAGCGTTGGACAGGGGGCAGCCAAAAACATTCAGTACTTC.

The chain employs TRBV3-1 and TRBJ2-7; no firm D call. Trimming cost V 9 bases and J 8 bases, with 11 bases left between them. Germline CDR1 and CDR2: LGHDT and YNNKEL (reference sequence). The CDR3 extends over 10 amino acids. The CDR3 here is CASGSSQQYF. As DNA, the CDR3 is TGTGCCAGTGGATCCTCACAGCAGTACTTC.

The chain joins TRBV15 to TRBJ2-5, with 13 nucleotides matching TRBD2. Germline loops: CDR1 LNHNV, CDR2 YYDKDF (reference sequence). The V and J ends lost 4 bases and 4 bases, in that order; junction bases with no gene match: 9. The CDR3 loop spans 17 amino acids. Here the CDR3 reads CATSKGLAGIRGETQYF. DNA for the CDR3: TGTGCCACCAGCAAGGGACTAGCGGGAATTCGGGGAGAGACCCAGTACTTC.

This clonotype was seen a few times. J is TRBJ2-7 and V is TRBV30, with D tentatively TRBD1 (5 bases). Trimming took off 3 bases at V and 7 bases at J, with 13 bases between the two ends. The CDR3 sequence is 12 residues long. Germline V gives CDR1 GTSNPN, CDR2 SVGIG (reference sequence). CDR3 nucleotide sequence: TGTGCCTGGAGGAGCCTGGGGCGAGAGCAGTACTTC. Residues: CAWRSLGREQYF.

A few counts support this clonotype. The rearrangement uses TRBV5-6 and TRBJ1-4; a possible D gene is TRBD1 (5 bases). Germline V gene data show CDR1 as SGHDT and CDR2 as YYEEEE. This CDR3 is built from 18 residues. V gave up 4 bases and J gave up 2 bases, with 21 bases separating them. The CDR3 spells CASSRGDGTLGTNEKLFF. CDR3 sequence (DNA): TGTGCCAGCAGCCGTGGGGACGGAACCCTTGGCACTAATGAAAAACTGTTTTTT.

V is TRBV20-1 and J is TRBJ1-5, with 8 bases fitting TRBD1. Trimming cost V 1 base and J 3 bases; bases outside gene matches: 2. The CDR3 runs to 14 residues. Germline V lookup: CDR1 DFQATT, CDR2 SNEGSKA (reference sequence). CDR3 amino acids: CSARGTGNNQPQHF. In nucleotides, the CDR3 is TGCAGTGCTAGAGGGACAGGGAACAATCAGCCCCAGCATTTT.

V gene TRBV28 combines with J gene TRBJ1-2, with no clear D. The V and J ends lost 6 bases and 1 base respectively, with 18 bases between them. The length of the CDR3 is 16 residues. Germline CDR1 reads MDHEN; CDR2 reads SYDVKM. CDR3 in amino acids: CASRSRFRQINYGYTF. The CDR3 region has the DNA TGTGCCAGCAGGTCCAGGTTTCGGCAGATTAACTATGGCTACACCTTC.

This clonotype occurred a few times. The rearrangement links TRBV7-2 to TRBJ2-1, with 8 bases fitting TRBD2. CDR1 is SGHTA, CDR2 FQGNSA, per germline. V lost 7 bases and J lost 3; bases outside the gene matches: 8. This CDR3 has 15 residues. The CDR3 DNA reads as TGTGCCAGCACCAGCGGGACTAGAAACTACAATGAGCAGTTCTTC. Amino acids: CASTSGTRNYNEQFF.

There are a few counts of this clonotype. This chain uses TRBV7-2 with TRBJ2-3, with a weak D call TRBD2 (6 bases). The length of the CDR3 is 16 residues. The V end lost 1 base, the J end lost 0 bases, and 11 bases lay between the germline ends. The germline V gene has CDR1 SGHTA and CDR2 FQGNSA. The CDR3 is CASSLDVAGSTDTQYF. CDR3 DNA: TGTGCCAGCAGCTTAGATGTGGCGGGGAGCACAGATACGCAGTATTTT.

This clonotype was recorded many times. The gene calls are TRBV29-1 and TRBJ2-3, with 8 nucleotides matching TRBD2. The germline CDR1 and CDR2 sequences are SQVTM and ANQGSEA. After removal of 7 bases from V and 2 bases from J, the junction contained 8 bases not matched to a gene. The CDR3 has 14 amino acids. This CDR3 is CSGQRGRLTDTQYF. CDR3 nucleotide sequence: TGCAGCGGACAGCGGGGGCGCCTCACAGATACGCAGTATTTT.

This clonotype was picked up many times. V usage is TRBV5-1 and J usage is TRBJ1-5; D not resolved. Germline assignment: CDR1 SGHRS and CDR2 YFSETQ. The V end was cut by 1 base, the J end by 7 bases, with 15 bases between. The CDR3 totals 15 residues. CDR3 sequence reads: CASSLTWGIGQPQHF. CDR3 sequence (DNA): TGCGCCAGCAGCTTGACTTGGGGAATCGGGCAGCCCCAGCATTTT.

The chain has TRBV13 and TRBJ2-2; 9 nucleotides align to TRBD1. Germline CDR1 and CDR2: PRHDT and FYEKMQ (reference sequence). The CDR3 spans 16 residues. Trimming took 1 base from V and 6 from J; bases not matched to a gene: 6. The CDR3 region has the DNA TGTGCCAGCAGCTTAGATTGGACAGGGGAATCCGGGGAGCTGTTTTTT. This codes for CASSLDWTGESGELFF.